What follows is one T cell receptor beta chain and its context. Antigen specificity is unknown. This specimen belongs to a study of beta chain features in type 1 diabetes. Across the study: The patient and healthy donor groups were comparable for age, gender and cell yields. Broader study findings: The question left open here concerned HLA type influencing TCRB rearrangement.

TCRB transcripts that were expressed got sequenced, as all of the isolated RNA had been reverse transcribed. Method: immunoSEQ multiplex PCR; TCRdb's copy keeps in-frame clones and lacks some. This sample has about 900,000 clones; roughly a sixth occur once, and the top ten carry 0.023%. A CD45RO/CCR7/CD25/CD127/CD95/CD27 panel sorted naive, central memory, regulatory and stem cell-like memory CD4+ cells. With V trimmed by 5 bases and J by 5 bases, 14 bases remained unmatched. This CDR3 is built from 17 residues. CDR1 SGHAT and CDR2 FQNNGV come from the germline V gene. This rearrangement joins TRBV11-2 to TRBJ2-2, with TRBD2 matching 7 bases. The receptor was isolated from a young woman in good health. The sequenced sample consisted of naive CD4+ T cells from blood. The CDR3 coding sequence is TGTGCCAGCAGCCCCGCTTTGGCGGGAGCTTGGACCGGGGAGCTGTTTTTT. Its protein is CASSPALAGAWTGELFF.